Listed below are T cell receptor beta chains from one sample, sequenced in a study of T cells in Graves' hyperthyroidism and ophthalmopathy. TCRdb recomputed calls from the multiplex PCR reads with MiXCR, one row per CDR3 protein. The table records about 250,000 distinct CDR3 sequences, approximately 20% of them present only once. Specimen: blood. Every receptor here comes from a man under 40 with Graves' ophthalmopathy. Both conserved end residues are part of each CDR3. Fields, in order: D gene, clone size, J gene, V gene, CDR3 protein, CDR3 DNA. A D gene is named only where the DNA matches it firmly. The listing skips clone size in some rows; elsewhere it reads once, few, many or a size class.

>.|.|TRBJ1-4|TRBV7-9
CASSLQDTTNEKLFF
TGTGCCAGCAGCTTACAGGACACAACTAATGAAAAACTGTTTTTT
>.|.|TRBJ2-7|TRBV7-2
CASRPDSTANEQYF
TGTGCCAGCAGACCGGACAGCACGGCCAACGAGCAGTACTTC
>.|.|TRBJ1-1|TRBV29-1
CSAVMGQLNTEAFF
TGCAGCGCTGTTATGGGTCAGCTTAACACTGAAGCTTTCTTT
>.|.|TRBJ1-1|TRBV28
CASSPPRAGTEAFF
TGTGCCAGCAGTCCCCCCAGGGCGGGCACTGAAGCTTTCTTT
>.|few|TRBJ1-5|TRBV7-8
CASSLRGRGINQPQHF
TGTGCCAGCAGCTTAAGGGGACGGGGCATCAATCAGCCCCAGCATTTT
>TRBD1|.|TRBJ2-7|TRBV11-2
CASSSTGGSDEQYF
TGTGCCAGCAGCTCGACAGGGGGCTCCGACGAGCAGTACTTC
>TRBD2|many|TRBJ2-3|TRBV30
CAWSTPGLAGATDTQYF
TGTGCCTGGAGTACCCCGGGACTAGCGGGTGCGACAGATACGCAGTATTTT
>.|few|TRBJ2-5|TRBV11-2
CASSPTGKETQYF
TGTGCCAGCAGCCCCACGGGGAAAGAGACCCAGTACTTC
>.|.|TRBJ2-1|TRBV5-1
CASSLGGDSSGHEQFF
TGCGCCAGCAGCTTGGGTGGGGATAGCAGTGGTCATGAGCAGTTCTTC
>.|.|TRBJ2-7|TRBV5-1
CASSSRSQTYEQYF
TGCGCCAGCAGCAGTCGGTCCCAAACCTACGAGCAGTACTTC
>TRBD1|few|TRBJ1-4|TRBV2
CASGDATGGREKLFF
TGTGCCAGCGGTGACGCGACAGGGGGGCGTGAAAAACTGTTTTTT
>TRBD2|.|TRBJ2-1|TRBV7-2
CASSPSGGTGGLYNEQFF
TGTGCCAGCAGCCCTTCGGGGGGGACGGGAGGTCTCTACAATGAGCAGTTCTTC
>.|.|TRBJ1-5|TRBV28
CASSFGGGLQPQHF
TGTGCCAGCAGTTTTGGCGGGGGGCTCCAGCCCCAGCATTTT
>TRBD1|many|TRBJ1-1|TRBV12-3/TRBV12-4
CASSLAPGQGNTEAFF
TGTGCCAGCAGTTTAGCGCCGGGACAGGGGAACACTGAAGCTTTCTTT
>TRBD1|many|TRBJ2-5|TRBV2
CASSPGDRGQETQYF
TGTGCCAGCAGCCCCGGGGACAGGGGGCAAGAGACCCAGTACTTC
>TRBD1|.|TRBJ2-7|TRBV19
CASSIGTGPYEQYF
TGTGCCAGTAGTATAGGGACAGGGCCCTACGAGCAGTACTTC
>.|few|TRBJ2-1|TRBV12-3/TRBV12-4
CASSLRVEVGNEQFF
TGTGCCAGCAGTTTACGGGTGGAAGTCGGCAATGAGCAGTTCTTC
>.|few|TRBJ1-4|TRBV6-1
CASSSLGGGGEKLFF
TGTGCCAGCAGTTCCCTCGGGGGGGGGGGTGAAAAACTGTTTTTT
>.|.|TRBJ2-1|TRBV6-1
CASSEAGGSQFGSYNEQFF
TGTGCCAGCAGTGAAGCGGGGGGATCGCAATTTGGCTCCTACAATGAGCAGTTCTTC
>.|.|TRBJ2-2|TRBV3-1
CASGRGTGELFF
TGTGCCAGCGGGAGGGGGACCGGGGAGCTGTTTTTT
>.|.|TRBJ2-5|TRBV6-5
CASSYSPTAISETQYF
TGTGCCAGCAGTTACTCACCGACAGCGATTTCGGAGACCCAGTACTTC
>.|.|TRBJ2-1|TRBV4-3
CASSQFPRELDEQFF
TGCGCCAGCAGCCAGTTCCCCAGGGAACTGGATGAGCAGTTCTTC